This TCR beta chain was identified during a study of shared clonotypes between healthy human individuals (dated by TCRdb to about 2020). In the study overall: The cohort included a few men and a couple of women between 18 and 49 years of age. Per donor, three plates each were used for CD4 naive and CD4 memory, two for CD8 naive, and one for CD8 memory. To estimate repertoire size and how much clonotype sharing occurs between individuals, the study deeply sequenced the blood TCR repertoires of a handful of healthy adults. To increase sequencing depth and limit assay-specific biases, different laboratories used diverse techniques to prepare libraries and sequence TCR repertoires. Leukapheresis yielded between about 0.85 and 10 billion PBMCs per donor.

There are 11 amino acids in the CDR3, from cysteine to phenylalanine inclusive. Only the CDR3 part of the read is kept: 33 bases, read in frame from the first base. From the germline V gene (reference sequence), CDR1 is DFQATT and CDR2 is SNEGSKA. General study outcomes and caveats: Sampling was restricted to blood, and TCR repertoires in tissues likely differ from the TCR repertoires found in blood. Larger estimated clonotype richness was generally found for naive subsets than for memory subsets. Even with the large sequencing depth, rarefaction of the sorted-subset datasets indicated that sequencing was incomplete. The small number of donors limited the genetic and exposure-history diversity represented. Clonotypes shared by all four sorted-subset donors showed higher generation probabilities than non-shared clonotypes. About 5% of naive CD4, 3.5% of naive CD8, roughly 2.4% of memory CD4, and about 0.4% of memory CD8 clonotypes were shared across four donors. Pairwise subsampling led to the expectation that sequencing depth would affect the degree of clonotype sharing among donors.

Using the deep immunoSEQ assay, TCR CDR3 regions were amplified from genomic DNA by multiplex PCR. For each cell subset, the extracted genomic DNA was distributed evenly across all wells of several immunoSEQ 96-well plates, and each plate served as one replicate. For sorted subsets, each replicate PCR was loaded with roughly 190 ng genomic DNA, equivalent to 32,000 or so T cell genomes. Purified libraries were measured with a Qubit 3.0 fluorometer, size-checked on a Bioanalyzer 2100, and measured again with the KAPA Library Quantification kit. Every immunoSEQ 96-well plate was sequenced on a separate single-read 150-cycle Illumina NextSeq 550 flow cell. As for the authors' bioinformatics: Because the immunoSEQ output included only junctional sequences and no quality scores, the filtering could not be the same as the filtering used for full-length reads. Sequences were annotated with PyIR, a Python wrapper for IgBLAST v1.9, and V/J genes and CDR3 were assigned using IMGT germline references. Reads with weak V/J assignments (E-value above 1e-6), missing CDR3, stop codons, out-of-frame junctions, or ambiguous translated residues were removed. V3J clonotypes were defined as sequences sharing an identical inferred V gene, J gene, and CDR3 amino acid sequence. The percentage overlap between two repertoires was calculated by dividing the number of shared unique clonotypes by the size of the smaller repertoire. Three approaches were used to assess repertoire richness: RTK rarefaction, the Chao1 estimator, and Recon v2.1 estimates of unobserved clonotypes. OLGA was used to compute generation probabilities for all TCRbeta clonotypes that the gDNA method yielded from several donors. Here the immuneACCESS table is served through TCRdb, limited to in-frame sequences with V and J called. Missing clones are a known gap in these copies; in checked studies unresolved V genes cover under half, and the rest lacks a known reason. V and J calls and clone size follow that table, whereas D and trimming were derived from the DNA. This sample lists about 2.4 million clones; around nine tenths were detected once. 0.11% to 0.15% of the sample is taken by the ten largest.

To note about this clone: Its binding antigen is unknown. The input lacks base qualities; no much larger clone sits a single base away.

Donors were healthy HIV-negative adults with no recently reported acute infections or vaccinations. Only Caucasian adults living in Nashville, Tennessee, USA were represented among the donors. CD4+ T cells were enriched through magnetic negative selection, after which naive cells were positively selected on CD45RA and the remaining negative fraction served as the memory subset. After blood collection by leukapheresis, PBMCs were isolated using Ficoll-Histopaque density gradient centrifugation and then cryopreserved in the vapor phase of liquid nitrogen. Analytical flow cytometry was used to check the purity and quantity of each magnetically sorted T cell population. Each sorted fraction had its genomic DNA isolated and then quantified by UV absorbance on a Nanodrop 2000c.

The sequence came from a man aged 18 to 29 in good health. Sequencing used naive CD4+ T cells sorted from blood. The sample's cell subset or site, from its label and the paper: CD45RA+ positively selected. The chain was built from TRBV20-1 and TRBJ2-5; TRBD1 is perhaps the D gene, given 6 matching bases. Matching the DNA end better, TRBJ2-7 makes the J call doubtful. The CDR3 is CSARRQAEQYF. The nucleotides are TGCAGTGCTAGGAGACAGGCCGAGCAGTACTTC.